The next 11 T cell receptor beta chains were all read from a single sample in a study of blood T cells in healthy people across ages. A second PCR of roughly 7 to 11 cycles used a sample-barcoded 5' primer and a J-beta primer mix. TCRdb re-called the 5' RACE reads with MiXCR, one entry per CDR3 protein. Of around 2 million distinct CDR3 sequences listed, about two fifths were seen once; the top ten hold roughly 23%. The specimen was blood. The receptor source for this set is a human donor in good health.

The sample holds one count of this clonotype. The chain links TRBV7-2 to TRBJ1-5; no definite D call. The CDR3 contains 14 residues. The germline gives CDR1 SGHTA, CDR2 FQGNSA. Trimming took off 6 bases at V and 5 bases at J, with 14 bases between the two ends. CDR3 nucleotides: TGTGCCAGCAGACTTAGCCCGGCAGATCAGCCCCAGCATTTT. Translation gives CASRLSPADQPQHF. Full variable domain (missing parts from reference TRBV7-2 and TRBJ1-5): GAGVSQSPSNKVTEKGKDVELRCDPISGHTALYWYRQSLGQGLEFLIYFQGNSAPDKSGLPSDRFSAERTGGSVSTLTIQRTQQEDSAVYLCASRLSPADQPQHFGDGTRLSIL.

This clonotype was counted only a few times. The chain links TRBV7-3 to TRBJ2-3; D is possibly TRBD1 (6 bases). CDR3 length equals 15 residues. The germline CDR1 and CDR2 sequences are SGHTA and FQGTGA. V lost 5 bases and J lost 3, with 15 bases in between. CDR3 in DNA: TGTGCCAGCAGCGCATTAGGGGGTATAACAGATACGCAGTATTTT. This gives the protein CASSALGGITDTQYF. Full variable domain (rest looked up from reference TRBV7-3 and TRBJ2-3): GAGVSQTPSNKVTEKGKYVELRCDPISGHTALYWYRQSLGQGPEFLIYFQGTGAADDSGLPNDRFFAVRPEGSVSTLKIQRTERGDSAVYLCASSALGGITDTQYFGPGTRLTVL.

The chain combines TRBV6-5 with TRBJ2-5; 9 bases map to TRBD2. This CDR3 contains 15 residues. The V and J ends lost 6 bases and 5 bases, in that order; junction bases with no gene match: 10. The germline V gene has CDR1 MNHEY and CDR2 SVGAGI. The CDR3 DNA reads TGTGCCAGCAGGCCTCGGGGAGCGGGGGGCGAGACCCAGTACTTC. Its protein product is CASRPRGAGGETQYF.

The chain links TRBV20-1 to TRBJ2-5; D may be TRBD2 (5 bases). The germline V gene encodes CDR1 DFQATT and CDR2 SNEGSKA (reference sequence). The CDR3 has 13 amino acids. V was trimmed by 4 bases and J by 5 bases, leaving 14 bases between them. This chain's CDR3 is CSAIFLAGETQYF. CDR3 bases: TGCAGTGCTATCTTCCTAGCTGGGGAGACCCAGTACTTC.

V usage is TRBV7-9 and J usage is TRBJ1-1, with D possibly TRBD1 on 5 matching bases. CDR1 and CDR2 from the germline V gene are SEHNR and FQNEAQ (reference sequence). This CDR3 spans 15 amino acids. V lost 6 bases to trimming and J lost 2 bases, with 16 bases between them. The CDR3 loop is CASSYMRGPNTEAFF. Written as DNA, the CDR3 is TGTGCCAGCAGTTACATGAGGGGACCCAACACTGAAGCTTTCTTT.

The V gene is TRBV12-3 or TRBV12-4, the J gene TRBJ2-7; D not certain. This CDR3 is built from 13 residues. With 1 base removed from V and 3 bases from J, the gap between germline ends came to 7 bases. The CDR3 coding sequence is TGTGCCAGCAGTTTAGGCTTCTACTACGAGCAGTACTTC. This sequence encodes CASSLGFYYEQYF.

CDR3 loop: CASKQGASYEQYF. Here the CDR3 DNA reads TGTGCCAGCAAGCAGGGGGCCTCCTACGAGCAGTACTTC. V is TRBV6-2 or TRBV6-3 and J is TRBJ2-7, with 8 bases lining up with TRBD1. The ends lost 7 bases at V and 0 bases at J; junction bases unmatched: 2. This CDR3 is 13 amino acids long. The germline CDR1 and CDR2 sequences are MNHEY and SVGEGT.

This clonotype has just a few counts. The genes are TRBV5-1 and TRBJ2-1; TRBD2 is a possible D gene (6 bases). Per the germline V gene, CDR1 is SGHRS and CDR2 is YFSETQ. With 4 bases removed from V and 6 bases from J, the gap between germline ends came to 17 bases. CDR3 length: 15 amino acids. CDR3 in DNA: TGCGCCAGCAGCCGATCCCGGGACTCCAGCAATGAGCAGTTCTTC. It encodes CASSRSRDSSNEQFF.

This clonotype was seen at least ten times. The rearrangement joins TRBV7-6 to TRBJ2-7; D is unclear. There are 11 residues in the CDR3. CDR1 is SGHVS, CDR2 FNYEAQ, per germline. V lost 4 bases and J 7 bases, leaving 8 bases between the germline ends. The CDR3 protein is CASSSSGEQYF. For the CDR3, the DNA is TGTGCCAGCAGCTCTTCTGGGGAGCAGTACTTC.

This clonotype was detected only a few times. This chain joins TRBV28 and TRBJ2-5; D gene uncertain. Germline V gene data show CDR1 as MDHEN and CDR2 as SYDVKM. V was pared by 2 bases and J by 4 bases, with 17 bases between. The CDR3 consists of 16 residues. The CDR3 protein is CASSLRVTDPGETQYF. The CDR3, as DNA: TGTGCCAGCAGTTTACGTGTTACGGACCCTGGAGAGACCCAGTACTTC.

V gene TRBV28 combines with J gene TRBJ1-1, with 10 bases identical to TRBD1. Germline V gene data show CDR1 as MDHEN and CDR2 as SYDVKM. The CDR3 is 15 amino acids. With V trimmed by 2 bases and J by 4 bases, 4 bases remained unmatched. CDR3 sequence (DNA): TGTGCCAGCAGTTTAGGGGACAGGGGTCCCACTGAAGCTTTCTTT. Translated: CASSLGDRGPTEAFF.